The 15 T cell receptor beta chains below all came from one sample that was sequenced in a study of CD8+ T cells in alopecia areata. Sequencing used cDNA as its template, made by extracting RNA and reverse transcribing it. Profiled with immunoSEQ multiplex PCR; TCRdb holds only in-frame clones, not every one. The repertoire holds 150,000 or so clones, with roughly 50% as singletons. This sample comprised CD8+ T cells sorted from blood, obtained at week 0. Every receptor here comes from a human donor with alopecia areata.

This chain joins TRBV27 and TRBJ2-5; maybe TRBD2 (6 bases). This CDR3 comprises 14 residues. CDR1 is MNHEY, CDR2 SMNVEV, per germline (reference sequence). Trimming removed 6 bases from V and 5 bases from J, with 16 bases in between. CDR3 sequence reads: CASSSWGDFETQYF. CDR3 bases: TGTGCCAGCAGCAGTTGGGGGGACTTCGAGACCCAGTACTTC.

The V gene is TRBV30, the J gene TRBJ1-1; 10 nucleotides match TRBD1. The CDR3 contains 13 residues. V lost 0 bases to trimming and J lost 12 bases; unmatched junction nucleotides: 7. Germline CDR1 is GTSNPN and CDR2 is SVGIG (reference sequence). As DNA, the CDR3 is TGTGCCTGGAGTGTGGACAGGGGGGCTGGTTCTTTCTTT. It yields the protein CAWSVDRGAGSFF. Looking up the rest from reference TRBV30 and TRBJ1-1 gives the full variable domain: SQTIHQWPATLVQPVGSPLSLECTVEGTSNPNLYWYRQAAGRGLQLLFYSVGIGQISSEVPQNLSASRPQDRQFILSSKKLLLSDSGFYLCAWSVDRGAGSFFGQGTRLTVV.

The chain uses TRBV27 and TRBJ2-7, with TRBD2 matching 13 bases. This CDR3 contains 14 residues. Trimming removed 5 bases from V and 6 bases from J; junction bases left unmatched: 4. Germline V gene lookup returns CDR1 MNHEY and CDR2 SMNVEV (reference sequence). The CDR3 DNA reads as TGTGCCAGCAGTCCGTGGACTAGCGGGGGCGAGCAGTACTTC. This encodes CASSPWTSGGEQYF.

The CDR3 sequence: CSVDNGQYNYGYTF. The CDR3 DNA follows: TGCAGCGTTGACAATGGACAGTATAACTATGGCTACACCTTC. The rearrangement uses TRBV29-1 and TRBJ1-2; D perhaps matches TRBD1 (6 bases). This CDR3 has 14 amino acids. The germline CDR1 and CDR2 sequences are SQVTM and ANQGSEA. V was cut by 3 bases and J by 1 base, with 12 bases left in between.

The chain has TRBV5-1 and TRBJ1-2; 7 bases map to TRBD1. CDR1 SGHRS and CDR2 YFSETQ come from the germline V gene. The J segment lost 5 bases and the V segment lost 0 bases, leaving 4 bases of the junction unmatched. The CDR3 has 14 amino acids. The CDR3 nucleotides read TGCGCCAGCAGCTTGGGGGGGACAGCTTATGGCTACACCTTC. This gives the protein CASSLGGTAYGYTF.

The V and J genes are TRBV2 and TRBJ1-5; D possibly corresponds to TRBD1 (6 bases). From germline, CDR1 is SNHLY and CDR2 FYNNEI. Trimming removed 7 bases at V and 0 bases at J, with 13 bases between. This CDR3 region has 15 residues. CDR3 loop: CASTPRGYSNQPQHF. The CDR3 region has the DNA TGTGCCAGCACCCCGAGGGGGTATAGCAATCAGCCCCAGCATTTT.

The genes are TRBV29-1 and TRBJ1-1; possibly TRBD1 for D (6 bases). Looked up from germline, CDR1 is SQVTM and CDR2 is ANQGSEA. V lost 2 bases and J lost 4, with 17 bases in between. The CDR3 sequence is 15 residues long. This CDR3 reads CSVETGPEWSTEAFF. DNA for the CDR3: TGCAGCGTTGAAACAGGGCCAGAGTGGAGCACTGAAGCTTTCTTT.

The rearrangement joins TRBV4-2 to TRBJ2-7; either TRBD1 or TRBD2 may supply D (5 bases each). The CDR3 consists of 14 residues. Trimming took off 7 bases at V and 3 bases at J, with 16 bases between the two ends. Germline values: CDR1 LGHNA, CDR2 YNFKEQ. Here the CDR3 reads CASKPGAGSYEQYF. The DNA for the CDR3 is TGTGCCAGCAAACCCGGGGCAGGGAGCTACGAGCAGTACTTC.

V usage is TRBV13 and J usage is TRBJ1-2, with 7 bases that match TRBD1. The CDR3 has 12 residues. V lost 5 bases to trimming and J lost 6 bases; unmatched junction nucleotides: 3. CDR1 is PRHDT, CDR2 FYEKMQ, per germline (reference sequence). For the CDR3, the DNA is TGTGCCAGCAGCGCACAGGGGAATGGCTACACCTTC. This gives the protein CASSAQGNGYTF.

This clone was picked up a small number of times. The gene calls are TRBV27 and TRBJ2-5; no clear D. The germline V and J ends were trimmed by 8 bases and 1 base, with 11 bases remaining between them. Germline loops: CDR1 MNHEY, CDR2 SMNVEV (reference sequence). There are 13 residues in the CDR3. In DNA form, the CDR3 reads TGTGCCAGCCGCCCCTCGGGCCAAGAGACCCAGTACTTC. This gives the protein CASRPSGQETQYF.

This clone was seen a few times. The V and J genes are TRBV19 and TRBJ2-5; D is possibly TRBD2 (5 bases). Germline V CDR1 and CDR2: LNHDA, SQIVND (reference sequence). The CDR3 loop spans 13 amino acids. V was pared by 5 bases and J by 5 bases, with 12 bases between. CDR3 in amino acids: CASSLALAETQYF. CDR3 nucleotide sequence: TGTGCCAGTAGTCTAGCTCTGGCGGAGACCCAGTACTTC.

This sequence joins TRBV25-1 and TRBJ1-6; a weak D match, TRBD1 (5 bases). The CDR3 loop spans 15 amino acids. CDR1 is MGHDK and CDR2 is SYGVNS in the germline V gene. Trimming pared 4 bases from V and 9 bases from J, leaving 16 bases between. CDR3 sequence reads: CASSGSGRWGSPLHF. The CDR3 nucleotides read TGTGCCAGCAGTGGATCAGGGCGATGGGGTTCACCCCTCCACTTT.

This clone appeared a few times. This chain links TRBV11-3 with TRBJ2-7; no firm D call. The V gene's germline CDR1 is SGHNT and CDR2 YENEEA. Trimming removed 0 bases from V and 0 bases from J, with 9 bases in between. The CDR3 length is 15 residues. The CDR3 here is CASSLDVVTSYEQYF. The CDR3 region has the DNA TGTGCCAGCAGCTTAGACGTAGTTACCTCCTACGAGCAGTACTTC.

The gene calls are TRBV9 and TRBJ2-7; D tentatively fits TRBD1 or TRBD2 (6 bases each). The CDR3 runs 13 residues. V was shortened by 0 bases and J by 6 bases, with 10 bases between the two germline ends. Germline loops: CDR1 SGDLS, CDR2 YYNGEE. CDR3 amino acids: CASSVEGGREQYF. The CDR3 coding sequence is TGTGCCAGCAGCGTAGAGGGGGGCCGCGAGCAGTACTTC.

This clone was seen a few times. The rearrangement links TRBV7-9 to TRBJ1-5, with D unresolved. The CDR3 contains 16 residues. Germline assignment: CDR1 SEHNR and CDR2 FQNEAQ (reference sequence). The ends were cut back, 5 bases at V and 2 bases at J, with 16 bases in the middle. Written as DNA, the CDR3 is TGTGCCAGCAGCGGGCCCGTTGGCGGTGGCAATCAGCCCCAGCATTTT. It encodes CASSGPVGGGNQPQHF.